The following is a TCR beta chain sequence with its context. Its specificity is not known. Sequencing used immunoSEQ multiplex PCR; TCRdb keeps in-frame clones, though not all of them. The data show about 350,000 clones, about 89% seen once. These data are taken from a study of Ad26.COV2.S vaccination and SARS-CoV-2 variants. The wider study: Donor was one of the participants in the Ad26.COV2.S arm of the COV1001 trial. By the intramuscular route, Ad26.COV2.S was given once, or twice 56 days apart. Study-wide results and limits: Relative to placebo recipients, vaccine recipients exhibited elevated spike-specific TCR breadth.

Treatment indicated: roughly 20 received Ad26.COV2.S at low or high dose, single or two shots; roughly five received placebo; per-sample allocation not given. After the first vaccine or placebo injection, samples were drawn on day 63. Wuhan-strain SARS-CoV-2 spike was expressed by the Ad26 vector that made up the vaccine. The CDR3 sequence is 19 residues long. Trimming at V came to 4 bases and at J to 4 bases, leaving 12 bases not matched to a gene. Germline CDR1 and CDR2: LGHDT and YNNKEL (reference sequence). The genes are TRBV3-1 (or the pseudogene TRBV3-2) and TRBJ2-2; TRBD2 aligns across 13 bases. The sample was peripheral blood, taken in a trial of Ad26.COV2.S vaccine versus placebo. This TCR came from a person aged 18 to 59 who received the Ad26.COV2.S COVID-19 vaccine or a placebo. The CDR3 here is CASSPSGGTSGEITGELFF. The DNA for the CDR3 is TGTGCCAGCAGCCCCAGTGGGGGGACTAGCGGGGAGATCACCGGGGAGCTGTTTTTT.